What follows is one TCR beta chain and its context. Its antigen is unknown. The sample is drawn from a study of shared clonotypes between healthy human individuals. Study overall: Each donor's CD4 naive and CD4 memory cells filled three plates apiece, CD8 naive two, and CD8 memory one.

Libraries were prepared by immunoSEQ multiplex PCR; TCRdb keeps only in-frame clonotypes and omits some of them. This table holds over a million clones, about 76% found once. Study outcomes and limitations: For sorted subsets, rarefaction showed incomplete sequencing despite large depth.

Germline V gives CDR1 MNHNS, CDR2 SASEGT. V lost 3 bases, J lost 1 base, and 4 bases stayed unmatched. There are 15 residues in the CDR3. The gene calls are TRBV6-1 and TRBJ1-2; 8 positions agree with TRBD1. The source material was memory CD4+ T cells sorted from blood. As to subset: CD45RA-negative fraction. This clonotype originated in a man aged 18 to 29 in good health. The CDR3 DNA reads TGTGCCAGCAGTGAGCCGGGACAGGTTAACTATGGCTACACCTTC. Amino acids: CASSEPGQVNYGYTF.